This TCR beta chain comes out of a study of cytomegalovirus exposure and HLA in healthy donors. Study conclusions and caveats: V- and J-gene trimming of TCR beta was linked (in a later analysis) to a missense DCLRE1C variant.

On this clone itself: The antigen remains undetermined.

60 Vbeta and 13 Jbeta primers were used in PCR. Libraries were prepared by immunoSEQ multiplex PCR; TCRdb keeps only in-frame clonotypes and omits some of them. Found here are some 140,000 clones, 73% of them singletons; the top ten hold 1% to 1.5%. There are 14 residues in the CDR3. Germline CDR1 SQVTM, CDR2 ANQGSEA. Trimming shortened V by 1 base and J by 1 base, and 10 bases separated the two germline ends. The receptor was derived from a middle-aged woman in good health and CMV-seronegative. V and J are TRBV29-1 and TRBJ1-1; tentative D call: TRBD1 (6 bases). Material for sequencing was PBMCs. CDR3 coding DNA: TGCAGCGTTGAAGGGGGGCCGACGAACACTGAAGCTTTCTTT. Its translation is CSVEGGPTNTEAFF.